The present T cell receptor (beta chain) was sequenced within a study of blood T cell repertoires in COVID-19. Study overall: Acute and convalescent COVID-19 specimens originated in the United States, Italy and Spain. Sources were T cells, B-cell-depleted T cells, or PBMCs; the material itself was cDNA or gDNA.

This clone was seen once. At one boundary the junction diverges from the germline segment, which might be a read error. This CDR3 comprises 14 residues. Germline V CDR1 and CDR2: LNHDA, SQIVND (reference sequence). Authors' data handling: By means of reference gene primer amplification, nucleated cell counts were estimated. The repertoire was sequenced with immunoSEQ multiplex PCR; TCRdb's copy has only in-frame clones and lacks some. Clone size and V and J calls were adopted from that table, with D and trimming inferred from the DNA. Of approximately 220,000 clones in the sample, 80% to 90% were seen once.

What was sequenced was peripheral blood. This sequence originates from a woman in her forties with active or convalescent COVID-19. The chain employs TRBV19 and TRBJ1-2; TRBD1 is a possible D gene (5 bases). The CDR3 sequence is CASTWGRSDYGYTF. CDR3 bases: TGTGCAAGTACCTGGGGCAGATCTGACTATGGCTACACCTTC.